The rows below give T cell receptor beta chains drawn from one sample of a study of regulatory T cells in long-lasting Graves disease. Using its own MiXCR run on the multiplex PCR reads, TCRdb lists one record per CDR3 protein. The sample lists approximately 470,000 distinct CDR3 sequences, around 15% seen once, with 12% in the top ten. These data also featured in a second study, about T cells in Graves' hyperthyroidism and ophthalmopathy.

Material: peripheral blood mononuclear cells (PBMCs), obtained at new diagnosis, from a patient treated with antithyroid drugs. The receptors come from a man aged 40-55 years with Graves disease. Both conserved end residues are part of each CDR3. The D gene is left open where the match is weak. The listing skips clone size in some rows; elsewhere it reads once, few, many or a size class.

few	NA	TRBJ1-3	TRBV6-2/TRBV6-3	CASRQSKTRNTIYF	TGTGCCAGCAGACAATCTAAAACTCGAAACACCATATATTTT
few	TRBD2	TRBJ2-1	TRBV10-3	CAINTGTSGSNEQFF	TGTGCCATCAATACCGGGACTAGCGGGAGTAATGAGCAGTTCTTC
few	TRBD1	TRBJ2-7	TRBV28	CASSLVTGLSNEQYF	TGTGCCAGCAGTTTAGTGACAGGGCTCTCGAACGAGCAGTACTTC
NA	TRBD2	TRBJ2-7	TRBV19	CASSITSGVYEQYF	TGTGCCAGTAGTATAACTAGCGGAGTCTACGAGCAGTACTTC
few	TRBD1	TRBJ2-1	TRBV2	CASLDRGEQFF	TGTGCCAGCCTGGACAGGGGAGAACAGTTCTTC
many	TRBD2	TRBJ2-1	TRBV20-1	CSASSPGTSGRGGYNEQFF	TGCAGTGCTAGCTCTCCCGGGACTAGCGGGAGGGGGGGTTACAATGAGCAGTTCTTC
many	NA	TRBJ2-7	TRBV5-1	CASSKGLDRTISSYEQYF	TGCGCCAGCAGCAAGGGCCTGGACAGAACAATAAGCTCCTACGAGCAGTACTTC
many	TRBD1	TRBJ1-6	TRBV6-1	CASSQTGRNSPLHF	TGTGCCAGCAGCCAGACAGGGCGTAATTCACCCCTCCACTTT
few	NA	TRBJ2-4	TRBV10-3	CASRGGENIQYF	TGTGCCAGCCGGGGTGGGGAAAACATTCAGTACTTC
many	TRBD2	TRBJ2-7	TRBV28	CASTGTSGRLGEQYF	TGTGCCAGCACCGGGACTAGCGGGAGGCTTGGCGAGCAGTACTTC
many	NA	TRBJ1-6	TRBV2	CASRLQGLEPNSPLHF	TGTGCCAGCAGGCTACAGGGATTGGAACCTAATTCACCCCTCCACTTT
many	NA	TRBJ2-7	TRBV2	CASRGRYYEQYF	TGTGCCAGCAGGGGCAGGTACTACGAGCAGTACTTC
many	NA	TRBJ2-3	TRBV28	CASSFPGATQYF	TGTGCCAGCAGTTTCCCGGGGGCGACGCAGTATTTT
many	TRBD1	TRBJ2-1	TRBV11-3	CASSLGPTGGGGYNEQFF	TGTGCCAGCAGCTTAGGACCCACAGGGGGCGGGGGTTACAATGAGCAGTTCTTC
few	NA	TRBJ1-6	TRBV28	CASSSGISYNSPLHF	TGTGCCAGCAGCTCCGGGATATCCTATAATTCACCCCTCCACTTT
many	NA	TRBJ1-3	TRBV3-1	CASSQDTGTGSGNTIYF	TGTGCCAGCAGCCAAGATACCGGGACGGGCTCTGGAAACACCATATATTTT
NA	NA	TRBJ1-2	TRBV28	CASSSIGAGYTF	TGTGCCAGCAGTTCGATTGGGGCTGGCTACACCTTC
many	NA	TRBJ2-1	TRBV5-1	CASSSGNPLAEQFF	TGCGCCAGCAGTTCAGGAAATCCCTTAGCGGAGCAGTTCTTC
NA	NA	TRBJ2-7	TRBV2	CASSSGMNSYEQYF	TGTGCCAGCAGTTCCGGGATGAATTCCTACGAGCAGTACTTC
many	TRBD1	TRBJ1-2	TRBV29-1	CSVLDRGGGYTF	TGCAGCGTTCTGGACAGGGGAGGTGGCTACACCTTC
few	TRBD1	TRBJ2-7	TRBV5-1	CASSPGQGEALRREQYF	TGCGCCAGCAGCCCTGGACAGGGGGAGGCCCTACGTCGCGAGCAGTACTTC
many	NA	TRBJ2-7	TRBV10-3	CAISESTDEQYF	TGTGCCATCAGTGAGTCTACGGACGAGCAGTACTTC
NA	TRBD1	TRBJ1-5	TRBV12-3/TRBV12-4	CASSLATGGVQPRHF	TGTGCCAGCAGTTTAGCAACAGGGGGCGTTCAGCCCCGGCATTTT
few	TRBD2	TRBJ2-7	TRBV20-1	CSAPLAGRLGEQYF	TGCAGTGCACCCCTTGCCGGGAGGCTTGGCGAGCAGTACTTC
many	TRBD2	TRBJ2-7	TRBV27	CASSSRTSASYEQYF	TGTGCCAGCAGTTCTCGGACTAGCGCTTCCTACGAGCAGTACTTC
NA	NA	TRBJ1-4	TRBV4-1	CASSHIGRQTRKEKLFF	TGCGCCAGCAGCCATATCGGGAGACAGACGAGAAAGGAAAAACTGTTTTTT